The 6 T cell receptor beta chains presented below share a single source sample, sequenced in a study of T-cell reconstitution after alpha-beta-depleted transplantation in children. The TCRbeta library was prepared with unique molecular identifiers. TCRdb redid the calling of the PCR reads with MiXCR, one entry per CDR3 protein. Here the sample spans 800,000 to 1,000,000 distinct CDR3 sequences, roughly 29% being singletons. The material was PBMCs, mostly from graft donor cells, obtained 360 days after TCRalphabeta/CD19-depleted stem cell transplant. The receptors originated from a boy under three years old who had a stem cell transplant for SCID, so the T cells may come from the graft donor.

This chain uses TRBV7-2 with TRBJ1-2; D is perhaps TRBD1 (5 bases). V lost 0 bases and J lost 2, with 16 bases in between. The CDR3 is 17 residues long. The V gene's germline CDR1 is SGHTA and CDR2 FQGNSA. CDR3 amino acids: CASSLATGRGDNYGYTF. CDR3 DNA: TGTGCCAGCAGCTTAGCGACGGGGCGAGGGGACAACTATGGCTACACCTTC.

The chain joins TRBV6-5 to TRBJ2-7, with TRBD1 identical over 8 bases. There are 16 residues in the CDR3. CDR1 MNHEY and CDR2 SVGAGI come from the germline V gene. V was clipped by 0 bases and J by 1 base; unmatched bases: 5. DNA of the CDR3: TGTGCCAGCAGTTACTCAACAGGGGGGCTTTCCTACGAGCAGTACTTC. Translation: CASSYSTGGLSYEQYF.

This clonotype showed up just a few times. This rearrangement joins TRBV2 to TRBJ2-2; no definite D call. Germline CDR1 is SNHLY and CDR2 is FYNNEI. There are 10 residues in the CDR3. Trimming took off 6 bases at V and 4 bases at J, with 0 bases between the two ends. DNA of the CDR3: TGTGCCAGCAGCACCGGGGAGCTGTTTTTT. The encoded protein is CASSTGELFF.

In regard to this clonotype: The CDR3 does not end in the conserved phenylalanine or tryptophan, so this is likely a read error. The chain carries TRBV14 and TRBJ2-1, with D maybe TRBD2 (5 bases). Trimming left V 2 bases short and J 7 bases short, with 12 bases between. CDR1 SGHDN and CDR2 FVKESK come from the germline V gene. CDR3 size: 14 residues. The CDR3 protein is CASSQKPQRNEQFS. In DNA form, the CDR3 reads TGTGCCAGCAGCCAAAAACCACAGCGGAATGAGCAGTTCTCC.

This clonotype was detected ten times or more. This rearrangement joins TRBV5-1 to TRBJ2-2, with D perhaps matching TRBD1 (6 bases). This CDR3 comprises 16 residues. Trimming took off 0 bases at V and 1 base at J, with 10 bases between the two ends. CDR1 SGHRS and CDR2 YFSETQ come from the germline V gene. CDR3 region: CASSLAGTKNTGELFF. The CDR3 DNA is TGCGCCAGCAGCTTGGCCGGGACAAAGAACACCGGGGAGCTGTTTTTT.

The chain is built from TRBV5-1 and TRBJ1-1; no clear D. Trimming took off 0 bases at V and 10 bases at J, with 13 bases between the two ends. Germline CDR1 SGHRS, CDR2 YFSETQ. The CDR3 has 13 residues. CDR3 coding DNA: TGCGCCAGCAGCTTGGATCGGTTGGGTAGAGCTTTCTTT. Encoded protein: CASSLDRLGRAFF.